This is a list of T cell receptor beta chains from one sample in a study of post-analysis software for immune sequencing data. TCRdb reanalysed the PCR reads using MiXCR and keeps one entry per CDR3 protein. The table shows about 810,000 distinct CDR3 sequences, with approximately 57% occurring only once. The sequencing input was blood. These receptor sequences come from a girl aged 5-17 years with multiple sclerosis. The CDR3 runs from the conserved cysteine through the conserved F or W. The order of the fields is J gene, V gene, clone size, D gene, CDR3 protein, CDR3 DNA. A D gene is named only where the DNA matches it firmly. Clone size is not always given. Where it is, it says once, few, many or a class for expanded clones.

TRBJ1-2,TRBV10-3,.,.,CAISDPQQAYYGYTF,TGTGCCATCAGTGATCCCCAACAGGCCTACTATGGCTACACCTTC
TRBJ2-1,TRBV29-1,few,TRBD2,CSVAGTSVNNEQFF,TGCAGCGTTGCCGGGACTAGCGTAAACAATGAGCAGTTCTTC
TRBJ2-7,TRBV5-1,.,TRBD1,CASSEGGSSSYEQYF,TGCGCCAGCAGCGAAGGGGGCTCTAGCTCCTACGAGCAGTACTTC
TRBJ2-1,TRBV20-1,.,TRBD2,CSAIGLAGTYNEQFF,TGCAGTGCAATCGGACTAGCGGGGACCTACAATGAGCAGTTCTTC
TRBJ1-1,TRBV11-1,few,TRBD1,CASSRRGTEAFF,TGTGCCAGCAGCCGCAGGGGGACTGAAGCTTTCTTT
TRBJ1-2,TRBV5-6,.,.,CASSAPGAEYGYTF,TGTGCCAGCAGCGCTCCTGGGGCAGAGTATGGCTACACCTTC
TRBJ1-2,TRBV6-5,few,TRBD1,CASSYKGQGNYYGYTF,TGTGCCAGCAGTTATAAGGGACAGGGAAATTACTATGGCTACACCTTC
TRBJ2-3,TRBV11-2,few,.,CASSLGVGGPTDTQYF,TGTGCCAGCAGCTTAGGGGTGGGAGGACCGACAGATACGCAGTATTTT
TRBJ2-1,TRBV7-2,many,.,CASSVGLGDEQFF,TGTGCCAGCAGCGTGGGTCTGGGGGATGAGCAGTTCTTC
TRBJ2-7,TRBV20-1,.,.,CSARDLGAGAYEQYF,TGCAGTGCTAGAGATTTAGGGGCAGGGGCCTACGAGCAGTACTTC
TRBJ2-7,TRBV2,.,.,CASGQGGYEQYF,TGTGCCAGCGGGCAGGGTGGGTACGAGCAGTACTTC
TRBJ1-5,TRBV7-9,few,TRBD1,CASSPTGTGIQPQHF,TGTGCCAGCAGCCCCACCGGGACAGGGATCCAGCCCCAGCATTTT
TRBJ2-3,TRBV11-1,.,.,CASSSTSYF,TGTGCCAGCAGCTCCACTTCGTATTTT
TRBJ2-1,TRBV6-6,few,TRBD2,CASSYDRLANNEQFF,TGTGCCAGCAGTTACGACAGACTAGCGAACAATGAGCAGTTCTTC
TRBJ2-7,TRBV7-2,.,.,CASSSSYALVPTHAEQYF,TGTGCCAGCAGCTCCTCCTATGCTCTAGTACCCACACATGCCGAGCAGTACTTC
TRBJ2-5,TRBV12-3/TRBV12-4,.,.,CASRKINQETQYF,TGTGCCAGCAGGAAGATTAATCAAGAGACCCAGTACTTC
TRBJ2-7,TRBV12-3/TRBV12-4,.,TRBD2,CASSRLAGEGTGHYEQYF,TGTGCCAGCAGTAGACTAGCGGGAGAGGGTACGGGTCACTACGAGCAGTACTTC
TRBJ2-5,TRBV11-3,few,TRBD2,CASSLGTARGASGDQETQYF,TGTGCCAGCAGCTTAGGTACAGCCCGTGGGGCTAGCGGGGACCAAGAGACCCAGTACTTC
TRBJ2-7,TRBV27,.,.,CASSQGRNYEEYF,TGTGCCAGCAGCCAAGGACGGAACTACGAGGAGTACTTC
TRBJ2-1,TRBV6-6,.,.,CASSFQTKNNEQFF,TGTGCCAGCAGTTTCCAGACTAAAAACAATGAGCAGTTCTTC
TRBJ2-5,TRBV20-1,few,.,CSAETLAGQYF,TGCAGTGCTGAAACTCTAGCTGGGCAGTACTTC
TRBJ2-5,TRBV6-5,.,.,CASTPLAPGEQYF,TGTGCCAGCACGCCCCTGGCGCCCGGGGAGCAGTACTTC
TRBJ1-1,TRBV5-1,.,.,CASSLAGRETEAFF,TGCGCCAGCAGCTTGGCGGGGCGGGAGACTGAAGCTTTCTTT
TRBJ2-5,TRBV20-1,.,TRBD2,CSAPPGGGLYNEQYF,TGCAGTGCACCGCCTGGGGGGGGTCTTTACAATGAGCAGTACTTC
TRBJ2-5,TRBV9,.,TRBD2,CASSVTSGDSYGQYF,TGTGCCAGCAGCGTCACTAGCGGGGATTCCTACGGGCAGTACTTC
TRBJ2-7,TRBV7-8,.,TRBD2,CASSLEGRGRAPTYEQYF,TGTGCCAGCAGCTTAGAGGGGCGCGGGAGGGCTCCTACCTACGAGCAGTACTTC
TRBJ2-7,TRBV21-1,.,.,CASSKLAGQTYEQYF,TGTGCCAGCAGCAAACTGGCGGGCCAAACCTACGAGCAGTACTTC
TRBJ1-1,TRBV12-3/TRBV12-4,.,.,CASPPAGNTEAFF,TGTGCCAGCCCCCCCGCCGGGAACACTGAAGCTTTCTTT
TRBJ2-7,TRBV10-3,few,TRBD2,CAISAGTSGIPYEQYF,TGTGCCATCAGCGCCGGGACTAGCGGAATACCCTACGAGCAGTACTTC
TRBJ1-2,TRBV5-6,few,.,CASSARQAYYGYTF,TGTGCCAGCAGCGCCCGACAGGCCTACTATGGCTACACCTTC
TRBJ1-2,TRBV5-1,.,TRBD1,CASSLAMGTGDGYTF,TGCGCCAGCAGCTTGGCCATGGGGACAGGGGACGGCTACACCTTC
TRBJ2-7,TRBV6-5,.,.,CASSHGDTPYEQYF,TGTGCCAGCAGCCACGGGGACACCCCCTACGAGCAGTACTTC
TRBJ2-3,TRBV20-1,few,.,CSASKVLVPDTQYF,TGCAGTGCTAGTAAGGTGTTAGTCCCAGATACGCAGTATTTT